This T cell receptor beta chain was captured by sequencing in a study of molecular identifiers for immune sequencing clone quantification (dated by TCRdb to the late 2010s). For context, the study as a whole: For a replicate experiment, the RNA from either approximately 20,000 or 100,000 naive CD8 T cells was divided into five aliquots, and four of those aliquots went on to sequencing. The study was a methods study using CD8 T cells to benchmark molecular-identifier clustering-based TCR repertoire sequencing (MIDCIRS) and TCR RNA copy counting.

The sample holds a few counts of this clonotype. This receptor's antigen is unknown. No base-level quality is on record; no much larger clone is a single base apart. Naive CD8 T cell libraries were made from around 20,000 to 1,000,000 sorted cells using 10%, 30% or 50% of purified RNA. Naive CD8 T cells, defined as CD8+CD4-CCR7+CD45RA+, were FACS-sorted into RLT Plus buffer on a BD FACSAria II. To test detection sensitivity, Jurkat RNA equivalent to more than eight TCR copies was spiked into samples of about 19,000-1,000,000 naive CD8 T cells. CD8 T cells were enriched with RosetteSep CD8+ T Cell Enrichment Cocktail and Ficoll-Paque, followed by ACK red cell lysis. The germline V gene (reference sequence) specifies SEHNR as CDR1 and FQNEAQ as CDR2. Including cysteine and phenylalanine, the CDR3 has 13 amino acids. The entry retains the CDR3 DNA only, 39 bases that are in frame from base 1. V sheds 5 bases and J sheds 3 bases, leaving 7 bases between their ends.

The library was obtained by PCR. Sequencing instrument: NextSeq 500. Preparation of bulk TCR libraries followed a previously described approach, with the TCR primers listed in Table S5. Purification of total RNA was performed with the Qiagen AllPrep DNA/RNA kit. Reads from multiple sequencing runs of the same library were pooled before analysis. The paper's processing steps were these. Reads were retained only if an exact TCR constant sequence was present, and the retained reads were trimmed to 150 nt and grouped according to their 12-nt molecular barcodes. Within each barcode group, reads were sub-clustered at a 15% Levenshtein threshold, and quality-weighted consensus sequences were built per RNA molecule. Non-functional sequences were removed, as were lower-count sequences one edit away from another. Based on a fit of two negative binomial distributions, barcode sub-clusters having less than 20% of the maximum read count were discarded. TCRdb cleaned the public reads at Q25 with fastp, built clones with MiXCR and kept in-frame beta chains. Each record represents a unique CDR3 protein, reported with the most common genes and DNA among its rows. TCRdb assigned the V and J calls; the authors' analysis was not used. The sample has over 300,000 distinct CDR3 sequences on record, roughly a quarter of them singletons. About 0.74% of the sample belongs to the ten largest clones.

Beyond this particular receptor, the publication reports: Modeling indicated 2.5 to 3.5 TCR RNA copies recovered per cell, compared with 7.5 to 10 by digital PCR, which implies a capture efficiency of approximately 31%. In CMV-specific effector cells, over 98% of molecules were held by clones above 20 RNA copies, whereas under 1% of molecules were held by such clones in naive cells. Even against a background of some 1 million naive CD8 T cells, spiked-in Jurkat TCR RNA amounting to a single cell's worth was reported to be detectable. Without barcode sub-clustering, chimeric consensus sequences inflated TCR diversity; chimeras reached as high as 47%. Spiked-in Jurkat TCR RNA (approximately eleven copies' worth), which is not part of the donor repertoire, was contained in the naive libraries. Highly expanded clone sizes could be underestimated if identical TCR molecules share a barcode.

The specimen was naive CD8+ T cells from blood, with Jurkat cell RNA spiked in. Interpreted using the paper, the cell subset or site label stands for: FACS-sorted CD8+CD4-CCR7+CD45RA+ naive T cells. The TCR comes from a human donor in good health. Some libraries in this study had Jurkat cell RNA spiked in. This sequence uses TRBV7-9 and TRBJ1-4, with no confident D gene call. The encoded CDR3 is CASSLVSNEKLFF. The nucleotides read TGTGCCAGCAGCCTGGTTTCTAATGAAAAACTGTTTTTT. When the CDR3 is completed using the reference TRBV7-9 and TRBJ1-4 genes on either side, the full variable domain is DTGVSQNPRHKITKRGQNVTFRCDPISEHNRLYWYRQTLGQGPEFLTYFQNEAQLEKSRLLSDRFSAERPKGSFSTLEIQRTEQGDSAMYLCASSLVSNEKLFFGSGTQLSVL.